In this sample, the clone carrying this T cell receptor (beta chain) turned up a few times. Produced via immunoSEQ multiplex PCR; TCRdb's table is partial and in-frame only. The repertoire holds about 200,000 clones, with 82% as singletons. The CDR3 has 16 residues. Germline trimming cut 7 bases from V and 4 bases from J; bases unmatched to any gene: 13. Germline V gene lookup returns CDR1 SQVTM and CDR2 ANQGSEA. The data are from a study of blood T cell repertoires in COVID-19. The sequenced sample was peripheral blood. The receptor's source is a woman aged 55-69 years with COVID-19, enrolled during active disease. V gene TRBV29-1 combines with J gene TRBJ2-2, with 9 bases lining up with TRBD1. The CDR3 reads CSAGQGPDPGTGELFF. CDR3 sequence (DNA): TGCAGCGCGGGACAGGGTCCGGATCCTGGCACCGGGGAGCTGTTTTTT.